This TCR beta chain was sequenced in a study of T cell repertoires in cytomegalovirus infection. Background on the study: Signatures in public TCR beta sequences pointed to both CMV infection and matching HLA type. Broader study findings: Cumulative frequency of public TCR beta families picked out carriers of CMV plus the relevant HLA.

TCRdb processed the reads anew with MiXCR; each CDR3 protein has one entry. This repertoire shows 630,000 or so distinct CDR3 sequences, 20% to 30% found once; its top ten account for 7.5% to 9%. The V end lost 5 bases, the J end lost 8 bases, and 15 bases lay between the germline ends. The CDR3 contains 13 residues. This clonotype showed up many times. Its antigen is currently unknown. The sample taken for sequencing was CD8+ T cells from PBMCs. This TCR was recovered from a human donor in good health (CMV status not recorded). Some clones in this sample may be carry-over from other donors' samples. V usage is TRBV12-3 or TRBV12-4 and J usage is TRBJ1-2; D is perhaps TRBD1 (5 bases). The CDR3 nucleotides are TGTGCCAGCAGTCCGGGGGGAACAGAAGGCTACACCTTC. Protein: CASSPGGTEGYTF.